The present TCR beta chain was sequenced within a study of T cells in tuberculosis (dated by TCRdb to the late 2010s). Broadly, across the study: In the study, CD1B tetramers and high-throughput TCR immunosequencing were combined to characterize T cells specific for the mycobacterial lipid antigen glucose monomycolate (GMM). IGRA-negative adolescents, IGRA-positive adolescents with latent tuberculosis and adults with active tuberculosis, roughly ten per group, were compared in a South African clinical cohort.

At study entry, a tuberculin skin test and the QuantiFERON-TB GOLD In-Tube IGRA were used to screen adolescents for latent tuberculosis infection. Immunosequencing was performed on unsorted cryopreserved PBMC and covered about 110,000 T cells per clinical donor on average. Eleven high schools in the Worcester region of the Western Cape, South Africa, served as enrollment sites for adolescents aged 12 to 18 years. Around ten M. tuberculosis-infected adolescents and some ten uninfected adolescents, matched for age and sex, were selected. Adolescent PBMC were isolated from freshly drawn heparinized blood by density centrifugation and cryopreserved. Summary of the overall study and its limitations: An accuracy of just under 90% (AUROC around 0.87) was reached by a classifier using the diverse GMM-specific repertoire, compared with about 70% accuracy when GEM motif frequencies were used. Smaller mean NN-distances to GMM-specific TCRs were observed in active tuberculosis TCR-alpha repertoires than in IGRA-negative controls, suggesting clonal expansion of GMM-specific TCRs. Smaller NN-distances were partly driven by shorter CDR3-alpha lengths in active tuberculosis patients, and statistical significance was not reached for the TCR-beta difference. Which clinical samples got chosen depended on the availability of cryopreserved specimens, and the active tuberculosis cases were adults, whereas the controls were adolescents.

Points on this clone: Its antigen remains undetermined. Within one base of it there is no much larger clone, and no base qualities were kept.

According to the germline V gene, CDR1 reads ENHRY and CDR2 reads SYGVKD. The CDR3 runs 15 residues from the cysteine to the phenylalanine. Kept here is only the CDR3 DNA, which spans 45 bases and is read in frame from base 1. V is shortened by 7 bases, J by 0 bases, and the region joining them spans 13 bases. TCR libraries were generated with the immunoSEQ multiplex PCR assay, using TCR-beta and/or TCR-alpha/delta assays for each sample. The amplified TCR libraries were sequenced on the Illumina high-throughput platform. The authors' pipeline ran thus. Clustering and dimensionality reduction relied on pairwise TCRdist distances among GMM-specific receptors from T cells that were either sorted ex vivo or expanded in vitro. Each clinical repertoire received a mean NN-distance score, defined as the average TCRdist to the nearest 10% of tetramer-positive reference sequences. GEM TCR motif frequency was calculated as the fraction of unique TCRs that matched known GEM sequences by V/J usage and CDR3 length. Linear discriminant analysis with leave-one-out cross-validation, implemented in scikit-learn, was used to classify active tuberculosis. Drawn from immuneACCESS, this table holds only the in-frame rearrangements with V and J called that TCRdb kept. Clones are partly lost; checked studies trace under half to an unresolved V gene and leave the rest unexplained. The V and J calls and clone size were taken over from that table, and D and trimming were inferred from the DNA. This sample comprises tens of thousands of clones, around 96% of them detected only once. The top ten hold 7.5% of the sample.

Material for sequencing was PBMCs. The TCR comes from a donor aged 10 to 29 with latent tuberculosis or without tuberculosis infection. The receptor chain draws on TRBV10-3 and TRBJ2-1; a weak D assignment points to TRBD1 (6 bases agree). The CDR3 region: CAIMGDNGSYNEQFF. The DNA reads TGTGCCATCATGGGGGACAACGGCTCCTACAATGAGCAGTTCTTC.